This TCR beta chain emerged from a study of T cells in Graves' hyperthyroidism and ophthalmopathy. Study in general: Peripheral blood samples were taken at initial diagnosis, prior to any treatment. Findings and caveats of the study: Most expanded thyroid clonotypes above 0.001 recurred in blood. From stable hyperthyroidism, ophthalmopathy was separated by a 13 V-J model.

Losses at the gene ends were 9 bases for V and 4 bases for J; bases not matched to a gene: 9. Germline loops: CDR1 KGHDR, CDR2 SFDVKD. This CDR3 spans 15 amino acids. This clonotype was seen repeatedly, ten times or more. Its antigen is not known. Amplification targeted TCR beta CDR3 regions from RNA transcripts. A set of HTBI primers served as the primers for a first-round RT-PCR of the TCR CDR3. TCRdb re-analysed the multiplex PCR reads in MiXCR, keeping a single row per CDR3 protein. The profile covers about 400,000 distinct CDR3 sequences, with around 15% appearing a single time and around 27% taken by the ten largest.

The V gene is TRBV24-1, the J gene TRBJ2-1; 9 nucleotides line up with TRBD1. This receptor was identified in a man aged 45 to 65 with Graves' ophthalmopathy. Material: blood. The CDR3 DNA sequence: TGTGCCACCGGTTCCCCGGGACAGGGATACAATGAGCAGTTCTTC. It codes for CATGSPGQGYNEQFF.